The next 18 T cell receptor beta chains were all read from a single sample in a study of follicular helper T cells after annual influenza vaccination. The table came from immunoSEQ multiplex PCR; TCRdb's copy has only in-frame clones and leaves some out. The sample consists of over 6,500 clones, roughly 82% of them appearing once. As to time point: 2014-2015 season, pre-vaccination. The sample was CXCR5+ CD38- circulating T follicular helper cells from blood, taken on the day of influenza vaccination. Subset: circulating Tfh, non-naive CD4+CXCR5+PD-1+ (ICOS+CD38+ or ICOS-CD38-). The receptors stem from an adult who received the influenza vaccine.

This chain joins TRBV14 and TRBJ2-1; 12 bases match TRBD2. This CDR3 comprises 15 residues. The V gene's germline CDR1 is SGHDN and CDR2 FVKESK. J lost 6 bases, V lost 4 bases, and 4 bases had no gene match. CDR3 amino acids: CASSPLAGGPNEQFF. The CDR3 region has the DNA TGTGCCAGCAGCCCACTAGCGGGGGGTCCCAATGAGCAGTTCTTC.

The rearrangement uses TRBV19 and TRBJ1-2, with D uncertain. The CDR3 runs 12 residues. Per the germline V gene, CDR1 is LNHDA and CDR2 is SQIVND (reference sequence). Trimming took off 0 bases at V and 9 bases at J, with 8 bases between the two ends. CDR3 bases: TGTGCCAGTAGTATAGAATTCGGGAGCTACACCTTC. This translates into CASSIEFGSYTF.

There are a few counts of this clone. The chain joins TRBV18 to TRBJ2-1; 7 bases align to TRBD2. V was pared by 5 bases and J by 0 bases, with 7 bases of the junction left unmatched. The CDR3 loop spans 16 amino acids. The germline CDR1 and CDR2 sequences are KGHSH and LQKENI. For the CDR3, the DNA is TGTGCCAGCTCATATAGCGGGCTGAGCTCCTACAATGAGCAGTTCTTC. Its translation: CASSYSGLSSYNEQFF.

The chain employs TRBV9 and TRBJ2-5; tentative D call: TRBD2 (5 bases). The CDR3 contains 14 residues. The V and J ends lost 0 bases and 5 bases respectively, with 11 bases between them. The V gene's germline CDR1 is SGDLS and CDR2 YYNGEE. CDR3 amino acids: CASSVGGTRETQYF. The CDR3 DNA is TGTGCCAGCAGCGTAGGTGGAACTAGGGAGACCCAGTACTTC.

The chain links TRBV11-2 to TRBJ1-4; D gene unclear. The CDR3 totals 16 residues. V lost 4 bases and J 2 bases, leaving 14 bases between the germline ends. CDR1 and CDR2 (germline): SGHAT, FQNNGV. This chain's CDR3 is CASSSADPATNEKLFF. CDR3 DNA sequence: TGTGCCAGCAGCTCAGCGGACCCGGCGACTAATGAAAAACTGTTTTTT. The full variable domain, in which reference TRBV11-2 and TRBJ1-4 provide the parts outside the CDR3, is EAGVAQSPRYKIIEKRQSVAFWCNPISGHATLYWYQQILGQGPKLLIQFQNNGVVDDSQLPKDRFSAERLKGVDSTLKIQPAKLEDSAVYLCASSSADPATNEKLFFGSGTQLSVL.

The rearrangement uses TRBV19 and TRBJ2-4; D is perhaps TRBD2 (6 bases). Germline V gives CDR1 LNHDA, CDR2 SQIVND (reference sequence). CDR3 size: 16 residues. V lost 10 bases to trimming and J lost 0 bases, with 19 bases between them. The CDR3 spells CATRGGGAIAKNIQYF. DNA for the CDR3: TGTGCCACCCGAGGAGGAGGGGCCATAGCCAAAAACATTCAGTACTTC. Drawing the rest from reference TRBV19 and TRBJ2-4, the complete variable domain is DGGITQSPKYLFRKEGQNVTLSCEQNLNHDAMYWYRQDPGQGLRLIYYSQIVNDFQKGDIAEGYSVSREKKESFPLTVTSAQKNPTAFYLCATRGGGAIAKNIQYFGAGTRLSVL.

The genes are TRBV28 and TRBJ2-3, with D possibly being TRBD1 (5 bases). Germline V CDR1 and CDR2: MDHEN, SYDVKM. V lost 5 bases and J lost 4, with 10 bases in between. CDR3 length: 13 residues. The CDR3 DNA is TGTGCCAGCAGTCCTCAGGGATCAGATACGCAGTATTTT. Protein product: CASSPQGSDTQYF.

The J gene is TRBJ1-1, the V gene TRBV5-4, with 9 positions matching TRBD1. This CDR3 spans 14 amino acids. The V segment lost 4 bases and the J segment 4 bases; nucleotides outside the gene matches: 5. CDR1 and CDR2 (germline): SGHNT, YYREEE (reference sequence). DNA for the CDR3: TGTGCCAGCAGCAAAGGACAGGGGCGCACTGAAGCTTTCTTT. Translating it yields CASSKGQGRTEAFF.

DNA of the CDR3: TGTGCCAGTAGTATAGATCTCGAGGACAGGGGCTATGGCTACACCTTC. Its protein product is CASSIDLEDRGYGYTF. The chain is built from TRBV19 and TRBJ1-2; 9 bases are shared with TRBD1. Germline V CDR1 and CDR2: LNHDA, SQIVND (reference sequence). This CDR3 spans 16 amino acids. Trimming removed 0 bases from V and 4 bases from J; junction bases left unmatched: 6.

V usage is TRBV18 and J usage is TRBJ1-2, with D unresolved. V shed 0 bases and J shed 8 bases, with 10 bases lying between them. This CDR3 comprises 13 residues. The germline gives CDR1 KGHSH, CDR2 LQKENI. CDR3 nucleotide sequence: TGTGCCAGCTCACCACCGGGAGGTGGCGGCTACACCTTC. It is translated as CASSPPGGGGYTF.

The rearrangement uses TRBV7-2 and TRBJ2-3, with 7 bases that match TRBD2. CDR1 and CDR2 (germline): SGHTA, FQGNSA. Trimming cost V 5 bases and J 0 bases; bases outside gene matches: 8. The CDR3 has 16 residues. The chain's CDR3 is CASSLSASGSTDTQYF. CDR3 nucleotide sequence: TGTGCCAGCAGCCTTAGCGCTAGCGGCAGCACAGATACGCAGTATTTT.

V is TRBV7-9 and J is TRBJ2-7; D perhaps matches TRBD2 (7 bases). V was pared by 5 bases and J by 1 base, with 18 bases between. The CDR3 has 16 residues. CDR1 and CDR2 from the germline V gene are SEHNR and FQNEAQ (reference sequence). The CDR3 sequence is CASSAQIGGGSYEQYF. The CDR3 DNA is TGTGCCAGCAGCGCCCAAATAGGGGGGGGATCCTACGAGCAGTACTTC.

The V call is TRBV10-2, the J call TRBJ1-1; D remains unclear. CDR3 length: 13 residues. Deletions cut 6 bases from V and 1 base from J, with 9 bases between. In germline, CDR1 is WSHSY, CDR2 SAAADI. CDR3 in amino acids: CASSLTENTEAFF. The CDR3 nucleotides read TGCGCCAGCAGCCTGACGGAGAACACTGAAGCTTTCTTT.

The chain links TRBV7-9 to TRBJ1-1; D is possibly TRBD1 (6 bases). This CDR3 spans 14 amino acids. Trimming removed 1 base at V and 4 bases at J, with 10 bases between. Germline V lookup: CDR1 SEHNR, CDR2 FQNEAQ (reference sequence). CDR3 DNA sequence: TGTGCCAGCAGCTTAGTGGGGGGCAGCACTGAAGCTTTCTTT. Its translation: CASSLVGGSTEAFF.

The rearrangement uses TRBV28 and TRBJ2-5, with D possibly being TRBD2 (7 bases). V lost 5 bases, J lost 5 bases, and 12 bases lay in between. CDR1 is MDHEN, CDR2 SYDVKM, per germline. CDR3 length equals 13 residues. The CDR3 DNA follows: TGTGCCAGCAGTCGGGGGGCGGTGGAGACCCAGTACTTC. Encoded protein: CASSRGAVETQYF.

V is TRBV5-1 and J is TRBJ2-7; D might be TRBD1 (5 bases). The CDR3 is 14 amino acids. Trimming cost V 4 bases and J 6 bases, with 17 bases left between them. CDR1 and CDR2 from the germline V gene are SGHRS and YFSETQ. The CDR3 DNA is TGCGCCAGCAGCCCGGTGGCAGGGCGTTCCGAGCAGTACTTC. It yields the protein CASSPVAGRSEQYF.

V and J are TRBV9 and TRBJ1-1; 8 nucleotides line up with TRBD1. This CDR3 is built from 14 residues. Germline V gives CDR1 SGDLS, CDR2 YYNGEE. V was clipped by 4 bases and J by 1 base; unmatched bases: 3. The CDR3 DNA reads as TGTGCCAGCAGCCCAGGACAGGGGAACACTGAAGCTTTCTTT. The encoded protein is CASSPGQGNTEAFF. Variable domain in full (rest from reference TRBV9 and TRBJ1-1): DSGVTQTPKHLITATGQRVTLRCSPRSGDLSVYWYQQSLDQGLQFLIQYYNGEERAKGNILERFSAQQFPDLHSELNLSSLELGDSALYFCASSPGQGNTEAFFGQGTRLTVV.

This chain links TRBV7-2 with TRBJ2-3; 7 bases map to TRBD2. Germline V CDR1 and CDR2: SGHTA, FQGNSA. The CDR3 consists of 17 residues. Trimming took 0 bases from V and 1 from J; bases not matched to a gene: 7. The CDR3 nucleotides read TGTGCCAGCAGCTTAGCGGGGGGGTCGTGGGGCACAGATACGCAGTATTTT. Translated: CASSLAGGSWGTDTQYF.